Below, 10 T cell receptor beta chains from the same sample are listed, as sequenced in a study of cytomegalovirus exposure and HLA in healthy donors. Primers: 60 Vbeta forward and 13 Jbeta reverse. Method: immunoSEQ multiplex PCR; TCRdb's copy keeps in-frame clones and lacks some. The data hold roughly 250,000 clones, with roughly 70% observed a single time. The sequencing sample was made of PBMCs. The receptors here all came from a female donor in good health and CMV-seronegative.

The chain links TRBV5-6 to TRBJ2-5, with TRBD1 as a possible D gene (5 bases). TRBJ2-7 matches the DNA end more closely, so the J call is doubtful. The length of the CDR3 is 13 residues. Per the germline V gene, CDR1 is SGHDT and CDR2 is YYEEEE. This CDR3 reads CASSPRALYEQYF. For the CDR3, the DNA is TGTGCCAGCAGTCCCAGGGCCCTCTACGAGCAGTACTTC.

The rearrangement uses TRBV2 and TRBJ1-1; the D is unclear. In germline, CDR1 is SNHLY, CDR2 FYNNEI. This CDR3 is 15 amino acids long. The V end was cut by 4 bases, the J end by 0 bases, with 12 bases between. The CDR3 DNA reads as TGTGCCAGCAGTGCGTCAGAATTAATGAACACTGAAGCTTTCTTT. This translates into CASSASELMNTEAFF.

The chain employs TRBV30 and TRBJ1-3; D not resolved. Germline CDR1 is GTSNPN and CDR2 is SVGIG (reference sequence). This CDR3 is 14 amino acids long. Deletions cut 4 bases from V and 3 bases from J, with 13 bases between. CDR3 in DNA: TGTGCCTGGAATCCCGGGTTGGGTGGAAACACCATATATTTT. It yields the protein CAWNPGLGGNTIYF.

This clone was seen just once. The chain couples TRBV27 to TRBJ2-7; tentative D call: TRBD1 (6 bases). The CDR3 is 13 amino acids. CDR1 is MNHEY and CDR2 is SMNVEV in the germline V gene (reference sequence). V lost 8 bases, J lost 7 bases, and 18 bases lay in between. CDR3 sequence: CASAPGTFEEQYF. Written as DNA, the CDR3 is TGTGCCAGCGCCCCCGGGACATTTGAAGAGCAGTACTTC.

The chain joins TRBV2 to TRBJ2-5; 7 nucleotides line up with TRBD1. Germline CDR1 reads SNHLY; CDR2 reads FYNNEI. Trimming removed 6 bases from V and 7 bases from J; junction bases left unmatched: 14. The CDR3 covers 15 residues. The CDR3 protein is CASRAEQGPIGTQYF. CDR3 DNA: TGTGCCAGCAGGGCGGAACAGGGGCCGATCGGGACCCAGTACTTC.

The V call is TRBV2, the J call TRBJ1-5; D gene ambiguous. This CDR3 region has 14 residues. Germline CDR1 reads SNHLY; CDR2 reads FYNNEI. The germline V and J ends were trimmed by 6 bases and 7 bases, with 16 bases remaining between them. The CDR3 region is CASRSLGTGQPQHF. The CDR3 DNA sequence: TGTGCCAGCAGGAGTCTGGGCACGGGGCAGCCCCAGCATTTT.

This rearrangement joins TRBV7-9 to TRBJ2-7; the D gene is possibly TRBD1 (5 bases). The CDR3 extends over 14 amino acids. V was trimmed by 4 bases and J by 3 bases, leaving 13 bases between them. Germline V gene sequence: CDR1 SEHNR, CDR2 FQNEAQ (reference sequence). This CDR3 is CASSSYRIFYEQYF. The CDR3 DNA reads as TGTGCCAGCAGCTCATACAGGATTTTCTACGAGCAGTACTTC.

The rearrangement links TRBV5-1 to TRBJ2-3, with D maybe TRBD2 (5 bases). CDR1 SGHRS and CDR2 YFSETQ come from the germline V gene. The V gene lost 0 bases and the J gene lost 14 bases, with 16 bases spanning the gap. This CDR3 region has 13 residues. CDR3 sequence reads: CASSLVVGVRMYF. The CDR3 DNA reads TGCGCCAGCAGCTTGGTAGTGGGAGTCCGTATGTATTTT.

The chain couples TRBV7-9 to TRBJ2-7; 8 bases are a match to TRBD1. Trimming at V came to 5 bases and at J to 3 bases, leaving 9 bases not matched to a gene. This CDR3 comprises 15 residues. In germline, CDR1 is SEHNR, CDR2 FQNEAQ (reference sequence). The CDR3 DNA follows: TGTGCCAGCAGCCGAGGACAGGGAGTCTACTACGAGCAGTACTTC. It codes for CASSRGQGVYYEQYF. The full variable domain, rest sourced from reference TRBV7-9 and TRBJ2-7, is DTGVSQNPRHKITKRGQNVTFRCDPISEHNRLYWYRQTLGQGPEFLTYFQNEAQLEKSRLLSDRFSAERPKGSFSTLEIQRTEQGDSAMYLCASSRGQGVYYEQYFGPGTRLTVT.

This clone was seen a few times. The chain employs TRBV25-1 and TRBJ2-1, with D possibly matching TRBD2 (5 bases). The CDR3 runs 11 residues. V lost 4 bases, J lost 15 bases, and 13 bases lay in between. Germline lookup yields CDR1 MGHDK and CDR2 SYGVNS. The CDR3 nucleotides read TGTGCCAGCAGTGTGGAGCGGCTTCGGTTCTTC. Translating gives CASSVERLRFF.